This T cell receptor (beta chain) was captured in a study of shared clonotypes between healthy human individuals (TCRdb year 2020). Background for the entire study: The cohort included a few men and a couple of women between 18 and 49 years of age. To increase sequencing depth and limit assay-specific biases, different laboratories used diverse techniques to prepare libraries and sequence TCR repertoires. The study deeply sequenced blood TCR repertoires of 5 or 6 healthy adults to estimate repertoire size and the extent of clonotype sharing between individuals. Leukapheresis yielded between about 0.94 and 8.9 billion PBMCs per donor. For each donor, CD4 naive and CD4 memory were each given three plates, CD8 naive was given two plates, and CD8 memory was given one plate.

The donors were healthy, HIV-negative adults with no recently reported acute infections or vaccinations. All donors were Caucasian adults living in Nashville, Tennessee, USA. CD4+ T cells were enriched through magnetic negative selection, after which naive cells were positively selected on CD45RA and the remaining negative fraction served as the memory subset. After blood collection by leukapheresis, PBMCs were isolated using Ficoll-Histopaque density gradient centrifugation and then cryopreserved in the vapor phase of liquid nitrogen. Analytical flow cytometry was used to check the purity and quantity of each magnetically sorted T cell population. Genomic DNA was isolated from each sorted fraction and quantified by UV absorbance on a Nanodrop 2000c. TCR CDR3 regions were amplified from genomic DNA by multiplex PCR using the deep immunoSEQ assay. Extracted genomic DNA from each cell subset was distributed evenly across all wells of several immunoSEQ 96-well plates, and each plate was treated as a replicate. Each replicate PCR for sorted subsets received approximately 200 ng genomic DNA, equal to about 30,000 T cell genomes. The purified libraries were quantified using a Qubit 3.0 fluorometer, sized with a Bioanalyzer 2100, and then quantified again using the KAPA Library Quantification kit. Each immunoSEQ 96-well plate was sequenced on its own single-read 150-cycle Illumina NextSeq 550 flow cell. For the original study's pipeline: Because only junctional sequences without quality scores were contained in the immunoSEQ output, filtering matching that applied to full-length reads could not be performed. To assign V/J genes and CDR3, sequences were annotated against IMGT germline references using PyIR, a Python wrapper for IgBLAST v1.9. Reads were removed for weak V/J assignments (E-value above 1e-6), missing CDR3, stop codons, out-of-frame junctions, or ambiguous translated residues. A V3J clonotype was defined by an identical inferred V gene, J gene, and CDR3 amino acid sequence. Percentage overlap between repertoires was calculated by dividing the number of shared unique clonotypes by the size of the smaller repertoire. Richness of each repertoire was evaluated using RTK rarefaction, the Chao1 estimator, and Recon v2.1 estimates of unobserved clonotypes. Generation probabilities for all TCRbeta clonotypes obtained by the gDNA method from a handful of donors were computed using OLGA. Sourced from immuneACCESS, this table was stored by TCRdb with only in-frame sequences that have V and J called. A share of the clones is absent; for the studies checked, an unresolved V gene accounts for under half, and the remainder has no known explanation. V and J calls and clone size are given by that table; D and trimming were obtained from the DNA. This sample has 2,500,000 or so clones in its table, and approximately 92% of those were observed once. The ten largest make up around 0.15% of the sample.

Summary of the overall study and its limitations: Based on pairwise subsampling, the degree of clonotype sharing among donors was expected to be affected by sequencing depth. Larger estimated clonotype richness was generally found for naive subsets than for memory subsets. The small number of donors limited the genetic and exposure-history diversity represented. Only blood was sampled, and tissue TCR repertoires likely differ from those in blood. Compared with non-shared clonotypes, clonotypes shared by all four sorted-subset donors had higher generation probabilities. Incomplete sequencing was indicated by rarefaction of sorted-subset datasets, despite the large sequencing depth. Sharing across several donors was observed for 4.5% to 6.5% of naive CD4, 3% to 4% of naive CD8, over 2% of memory CD4, and roughly 0.4% of memory CD8 clonotypes.

The germline V gene gives CDR1 as SGHRS and CDR2 as YFSETQ. Ends trimmed: V by 2 bases, J by 6 bases; bases unmatched to a gene: 21. Measured from the cysteine to the phenylalanine, the CDR3 is 20 residues long. Only the CDR3 DNA is retained, 60 bases long and in frame from the first base. Concerning this clone: The clone's antigen remains unknown. Within one base of it there is no much larger clone, and no base qualities were kept.

The sequence links TRBV5-1 to TRBJ1-1; the junction holds 11 bases that match TRBD1. The clonotype was recovered from a man in his late teens or twenties in good health. Specimen: naive CD4+ T cells sorted from blood. Sample cell subset or site, as interpreted from the label and publication: CD45RA+ positively selected. The nucleotide sequence is given as TGCGCCAGCAGCTTTAACGAAAAGACCGGACAGGGGGCGCTGGGTTCTGAAGCTTTCTTT. Translated, it reads CASSFNEKTGQGALGSEAFF.